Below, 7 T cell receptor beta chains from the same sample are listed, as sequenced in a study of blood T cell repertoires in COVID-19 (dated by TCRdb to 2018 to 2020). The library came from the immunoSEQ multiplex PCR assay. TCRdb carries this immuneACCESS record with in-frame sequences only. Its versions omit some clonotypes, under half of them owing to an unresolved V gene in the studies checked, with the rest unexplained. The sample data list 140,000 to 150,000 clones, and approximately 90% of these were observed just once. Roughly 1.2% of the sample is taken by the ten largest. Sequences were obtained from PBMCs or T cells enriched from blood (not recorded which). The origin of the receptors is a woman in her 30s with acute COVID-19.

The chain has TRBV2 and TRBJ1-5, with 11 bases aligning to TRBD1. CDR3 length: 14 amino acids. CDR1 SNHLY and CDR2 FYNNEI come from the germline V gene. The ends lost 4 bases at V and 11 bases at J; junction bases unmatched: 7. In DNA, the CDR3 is TGTGCCAGCAGTGGGACAGGGGGCGGGGGGTCCCAGCATTTT. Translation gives CASSGTGGGGSQHF.

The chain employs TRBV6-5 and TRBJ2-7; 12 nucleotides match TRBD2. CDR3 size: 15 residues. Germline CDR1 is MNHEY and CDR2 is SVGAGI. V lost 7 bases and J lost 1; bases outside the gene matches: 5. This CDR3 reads CASTETSGGSYEQYF. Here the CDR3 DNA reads TGTGCCAGCACCGAGACTAGCGGGGGATCCTACGAGCAGTACTTC.

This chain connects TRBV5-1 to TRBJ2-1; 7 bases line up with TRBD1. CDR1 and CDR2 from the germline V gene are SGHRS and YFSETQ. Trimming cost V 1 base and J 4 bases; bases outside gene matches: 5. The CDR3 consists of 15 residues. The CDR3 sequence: CASSLTTGDYNEQFF. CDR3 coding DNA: TGCGCCAGCAGCTTGACCACAGGGGATTACAATGAGCAGTTCTTC.

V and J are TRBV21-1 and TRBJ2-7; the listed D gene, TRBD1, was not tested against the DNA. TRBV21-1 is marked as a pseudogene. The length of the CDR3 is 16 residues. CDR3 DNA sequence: TGTGCCAGCAGCAAAGAGGGGACAGGGGTAAGGAACGAGCAGTACTTC. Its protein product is CASSKEGTGVRNEQYF.

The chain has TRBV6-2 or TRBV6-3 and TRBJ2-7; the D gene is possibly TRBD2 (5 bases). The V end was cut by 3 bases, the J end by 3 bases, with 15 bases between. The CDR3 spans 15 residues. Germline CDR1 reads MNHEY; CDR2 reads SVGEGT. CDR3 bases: TGTGCCAGCAGTTATTTTGGCCTAGCTAGCTACGAGCAGTACTTC. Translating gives CASSYFGLASYEQYF.

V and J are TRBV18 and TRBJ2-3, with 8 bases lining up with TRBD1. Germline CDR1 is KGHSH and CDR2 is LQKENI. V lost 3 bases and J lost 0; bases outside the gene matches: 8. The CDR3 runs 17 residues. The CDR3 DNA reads TGTGCCAGCTCACCGATTGGACAGGGCCAGAGCACAGATACGCAGTATTTT. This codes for CASSPIGQGQSTDTQYF.

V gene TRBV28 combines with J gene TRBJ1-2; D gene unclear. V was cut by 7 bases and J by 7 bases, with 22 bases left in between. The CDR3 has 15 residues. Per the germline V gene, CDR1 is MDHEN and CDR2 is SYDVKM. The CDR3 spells CASTPTLARVGGYTF. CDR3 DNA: TGTGCCAGCACCCCCACTCTAGCTAGGGTCGGTGGCTACACCTTC.